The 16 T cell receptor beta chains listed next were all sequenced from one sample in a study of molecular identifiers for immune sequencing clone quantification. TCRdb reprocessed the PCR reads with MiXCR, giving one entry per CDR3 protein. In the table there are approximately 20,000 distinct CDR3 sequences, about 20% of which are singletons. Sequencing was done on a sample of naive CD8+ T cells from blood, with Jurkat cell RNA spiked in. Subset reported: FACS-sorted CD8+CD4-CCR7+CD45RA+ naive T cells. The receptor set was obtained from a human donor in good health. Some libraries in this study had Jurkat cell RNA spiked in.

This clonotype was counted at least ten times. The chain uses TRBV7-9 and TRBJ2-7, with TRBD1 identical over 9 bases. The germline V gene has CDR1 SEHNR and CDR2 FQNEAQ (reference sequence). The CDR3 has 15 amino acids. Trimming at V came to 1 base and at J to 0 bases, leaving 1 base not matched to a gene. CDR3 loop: CASSLVDRGSYEQYF. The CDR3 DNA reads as TGTGCCAGCAGCTTAGTGGACAGGGGCTCCTACGAGCAGTACTTC.

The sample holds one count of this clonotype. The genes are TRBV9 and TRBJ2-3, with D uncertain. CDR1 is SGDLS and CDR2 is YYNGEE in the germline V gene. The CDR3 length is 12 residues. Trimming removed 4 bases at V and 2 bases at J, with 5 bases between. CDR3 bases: TGTGCCAGCAGCAGTTACACAGATACGCAGTATTTT. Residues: CASSSYTDTQYF.

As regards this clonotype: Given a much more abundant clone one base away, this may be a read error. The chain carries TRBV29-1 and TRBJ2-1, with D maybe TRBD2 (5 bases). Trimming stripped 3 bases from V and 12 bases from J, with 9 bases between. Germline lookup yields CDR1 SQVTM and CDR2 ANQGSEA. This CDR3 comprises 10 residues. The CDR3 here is CSVDLGRQFF. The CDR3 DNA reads TGCAGCGTTGATCTGGGGAGGCAGTTCTTC.

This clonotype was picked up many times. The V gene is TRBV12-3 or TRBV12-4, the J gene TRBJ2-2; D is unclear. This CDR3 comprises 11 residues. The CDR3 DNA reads TGTGGCGTGGGGAACACCGGGGAGCTGTTTTTT. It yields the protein CGVGNTGELFF.

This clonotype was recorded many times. The chain's CDR3 is CATSRVGRVGNQPQHF. The DNA of the CDR3 is TGTGCCACCAGCAGAGTCGGCAGGGTAGGGAATCAGCCCCAGCATTTT. V usage is TRBV15 and J usage is TRBJ1-5; maybe TRBD1 (5 bases). This CDR3 spans 16 amino acids. V was shortened by 1 base and J by 4 bases, with 14 bases between the two germline ends. The V gene's germline CDR1 is LNHNV and CDR2 YYDKDF (reference sequence).

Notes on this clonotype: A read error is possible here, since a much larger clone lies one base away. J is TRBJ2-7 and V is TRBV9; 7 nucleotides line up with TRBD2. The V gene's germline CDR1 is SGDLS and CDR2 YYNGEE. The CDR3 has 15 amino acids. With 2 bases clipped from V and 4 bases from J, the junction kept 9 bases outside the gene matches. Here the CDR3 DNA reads TGTGCCAGCAGCGTTCAAGCGGGAAACCTGTACGAGCAGTACTTC. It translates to CASSVQAGNLYEQYF. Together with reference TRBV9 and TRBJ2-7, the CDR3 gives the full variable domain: DSGVTQTPKHLITATGQRVTLRCSPRSGDLSVYWYQQSLDQGLQFLIQYYNGEERAKGNILERFSAQQFPDLHSELNLSSLELGDSALYFCASSVQAGNLYEQYFGPGTRLTVT.

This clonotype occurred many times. In DNA, the CDR3 is TGTGCCAGCAGCCCGGGACTAGCGGAAGAGACCCAGTACTTC. Its protein is CASSPGLAEETQYF. The chain carries TRBV7-9 and TRBJ2-5; TRBD2 aligns across 11 bases. Germline lookup yields CDR1 SEHNR and CDR2 FQNEAQ (reference sequence). The CDR3 sequence is 14 residues long. Trimming took 5 bases from V and 3 from J; bases not matched to a gene: 2. The variable domain in full, with the rest retrieved from reference TRBV7-9 and TRBJ2-5, is DTGVSQNPRHKITKRGQNVTFRCDPISEHNRLYWYRQTLGQGPEFLTYFQNEAQLEKSRLLSDRFSAERPKGSFSTLEIQRTEQGDSAMYLCASSPGLAEETQYFGPGTRLLVL.

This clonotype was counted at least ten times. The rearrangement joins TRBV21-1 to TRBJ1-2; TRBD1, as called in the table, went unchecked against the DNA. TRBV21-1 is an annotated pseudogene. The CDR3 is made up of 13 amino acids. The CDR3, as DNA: TGTGCCAGCAAGGACGCAGGGGGCGATGGCTACACCTTC. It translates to CASKDAGGDGYTF.

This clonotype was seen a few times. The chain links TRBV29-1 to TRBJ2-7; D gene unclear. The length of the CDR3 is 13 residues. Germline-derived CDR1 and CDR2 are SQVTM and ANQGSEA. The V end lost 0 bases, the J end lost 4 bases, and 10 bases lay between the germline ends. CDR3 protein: CSVEDPTLYEQYF. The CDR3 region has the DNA TGCAGCGTTGAAGATCCGACCCTGTACGAGCAGTACTTC.

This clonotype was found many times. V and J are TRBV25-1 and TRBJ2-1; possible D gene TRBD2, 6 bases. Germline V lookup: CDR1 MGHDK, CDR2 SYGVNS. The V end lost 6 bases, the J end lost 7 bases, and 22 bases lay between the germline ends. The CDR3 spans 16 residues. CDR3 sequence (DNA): TGTGCCAGCAGCACCCGGCCGGGAGTAGCTTTAAATGAGCAGTTCTTC. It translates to CASSTRPGVALNEQFF.

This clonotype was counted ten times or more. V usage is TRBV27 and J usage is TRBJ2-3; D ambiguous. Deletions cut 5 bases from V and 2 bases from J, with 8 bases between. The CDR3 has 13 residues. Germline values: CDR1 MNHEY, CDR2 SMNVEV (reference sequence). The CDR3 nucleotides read TGTGCCAGCAGTGTCTACCTCACAGATACGCAGTATTTT. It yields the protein CASSVYLTDTQYF.

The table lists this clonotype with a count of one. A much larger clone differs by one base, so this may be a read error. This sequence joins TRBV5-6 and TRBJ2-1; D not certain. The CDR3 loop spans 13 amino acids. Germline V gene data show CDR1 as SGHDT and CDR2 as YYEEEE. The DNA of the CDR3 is TGTGCCAACAGCGTCGGGCAGTACAATGAGCAGTTCTTC. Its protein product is CANSVGQYNEQFF.

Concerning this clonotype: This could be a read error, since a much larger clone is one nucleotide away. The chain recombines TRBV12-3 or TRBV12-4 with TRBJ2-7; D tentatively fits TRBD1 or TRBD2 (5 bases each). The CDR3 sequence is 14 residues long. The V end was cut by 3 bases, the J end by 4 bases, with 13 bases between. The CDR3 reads CASSFGAGSYEQYF. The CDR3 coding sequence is TGTGCCAGCAGTTTCGGGGCAGGGAGTTACGAGCAGTACTTC.

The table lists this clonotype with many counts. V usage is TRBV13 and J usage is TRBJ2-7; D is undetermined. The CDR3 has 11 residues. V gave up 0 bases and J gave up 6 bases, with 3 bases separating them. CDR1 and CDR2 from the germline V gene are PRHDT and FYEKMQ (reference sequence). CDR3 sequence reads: CASSLGGEQYF. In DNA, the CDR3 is TGTGCCAGCAGCTTAGGTGGCGAGCAGTACTTC.

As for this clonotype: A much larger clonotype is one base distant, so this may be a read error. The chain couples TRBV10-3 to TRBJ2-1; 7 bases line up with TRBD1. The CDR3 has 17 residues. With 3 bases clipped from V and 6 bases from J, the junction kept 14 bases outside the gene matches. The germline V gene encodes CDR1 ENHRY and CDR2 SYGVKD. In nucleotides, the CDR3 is TGTGCCATCAGTGAATCGATCCTCGGGGCAGGGGGCAATGAGCAGTTCTTC. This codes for CAISESILGAGGNEQFF.

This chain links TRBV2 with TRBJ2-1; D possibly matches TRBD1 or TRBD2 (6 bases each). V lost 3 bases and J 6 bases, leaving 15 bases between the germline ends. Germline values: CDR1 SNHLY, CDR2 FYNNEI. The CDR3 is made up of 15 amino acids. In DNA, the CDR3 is TGTGCCAGCAGTGAGGGGGGCAGGGGCGGCAATGAGCAGTTCTTC. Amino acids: CASSEGGRGGNEQFF.